Described below is a single T cell receptor (beta chain) sequence and its context. The data are from a study of blood T cell repertoires in COVID-19. About the research overall: Acute-phase and convalescent COVID-19 samples originated in the United States, Italy and Spain.

This table comes from immunoSEQ multiplex PCR, and its TCRdb copy is limited to in-frame clones, with some not included. Counted here are 70,000 to 80,000 clones, about 85% occurring once; the ten biggest clones make up under 40%. Germline lookup yields CDR1 SGHKS and CDR2 YYEKEE (reference sequence). V lost 1 base to trimming and J lost 0 bases; unmatched junction nucleotides: 6. The CDR3 covers 17 residues. What was sequenced was peripheral blood. The V gene is TRBV5-5, the J gene TRBJ1-5; 8 bases agree with TRBD1. This receptor was obtained from a woman older than 75 with active or convalescent COVID-19. CDR3 amino acids: CASSLTLGQGSNQPQHF. CDR3 nucleotides: TGTGCCAGCAGCTTGACGCTCGGACAGGGTAGCAATCAGCCCCAGCATTTT.